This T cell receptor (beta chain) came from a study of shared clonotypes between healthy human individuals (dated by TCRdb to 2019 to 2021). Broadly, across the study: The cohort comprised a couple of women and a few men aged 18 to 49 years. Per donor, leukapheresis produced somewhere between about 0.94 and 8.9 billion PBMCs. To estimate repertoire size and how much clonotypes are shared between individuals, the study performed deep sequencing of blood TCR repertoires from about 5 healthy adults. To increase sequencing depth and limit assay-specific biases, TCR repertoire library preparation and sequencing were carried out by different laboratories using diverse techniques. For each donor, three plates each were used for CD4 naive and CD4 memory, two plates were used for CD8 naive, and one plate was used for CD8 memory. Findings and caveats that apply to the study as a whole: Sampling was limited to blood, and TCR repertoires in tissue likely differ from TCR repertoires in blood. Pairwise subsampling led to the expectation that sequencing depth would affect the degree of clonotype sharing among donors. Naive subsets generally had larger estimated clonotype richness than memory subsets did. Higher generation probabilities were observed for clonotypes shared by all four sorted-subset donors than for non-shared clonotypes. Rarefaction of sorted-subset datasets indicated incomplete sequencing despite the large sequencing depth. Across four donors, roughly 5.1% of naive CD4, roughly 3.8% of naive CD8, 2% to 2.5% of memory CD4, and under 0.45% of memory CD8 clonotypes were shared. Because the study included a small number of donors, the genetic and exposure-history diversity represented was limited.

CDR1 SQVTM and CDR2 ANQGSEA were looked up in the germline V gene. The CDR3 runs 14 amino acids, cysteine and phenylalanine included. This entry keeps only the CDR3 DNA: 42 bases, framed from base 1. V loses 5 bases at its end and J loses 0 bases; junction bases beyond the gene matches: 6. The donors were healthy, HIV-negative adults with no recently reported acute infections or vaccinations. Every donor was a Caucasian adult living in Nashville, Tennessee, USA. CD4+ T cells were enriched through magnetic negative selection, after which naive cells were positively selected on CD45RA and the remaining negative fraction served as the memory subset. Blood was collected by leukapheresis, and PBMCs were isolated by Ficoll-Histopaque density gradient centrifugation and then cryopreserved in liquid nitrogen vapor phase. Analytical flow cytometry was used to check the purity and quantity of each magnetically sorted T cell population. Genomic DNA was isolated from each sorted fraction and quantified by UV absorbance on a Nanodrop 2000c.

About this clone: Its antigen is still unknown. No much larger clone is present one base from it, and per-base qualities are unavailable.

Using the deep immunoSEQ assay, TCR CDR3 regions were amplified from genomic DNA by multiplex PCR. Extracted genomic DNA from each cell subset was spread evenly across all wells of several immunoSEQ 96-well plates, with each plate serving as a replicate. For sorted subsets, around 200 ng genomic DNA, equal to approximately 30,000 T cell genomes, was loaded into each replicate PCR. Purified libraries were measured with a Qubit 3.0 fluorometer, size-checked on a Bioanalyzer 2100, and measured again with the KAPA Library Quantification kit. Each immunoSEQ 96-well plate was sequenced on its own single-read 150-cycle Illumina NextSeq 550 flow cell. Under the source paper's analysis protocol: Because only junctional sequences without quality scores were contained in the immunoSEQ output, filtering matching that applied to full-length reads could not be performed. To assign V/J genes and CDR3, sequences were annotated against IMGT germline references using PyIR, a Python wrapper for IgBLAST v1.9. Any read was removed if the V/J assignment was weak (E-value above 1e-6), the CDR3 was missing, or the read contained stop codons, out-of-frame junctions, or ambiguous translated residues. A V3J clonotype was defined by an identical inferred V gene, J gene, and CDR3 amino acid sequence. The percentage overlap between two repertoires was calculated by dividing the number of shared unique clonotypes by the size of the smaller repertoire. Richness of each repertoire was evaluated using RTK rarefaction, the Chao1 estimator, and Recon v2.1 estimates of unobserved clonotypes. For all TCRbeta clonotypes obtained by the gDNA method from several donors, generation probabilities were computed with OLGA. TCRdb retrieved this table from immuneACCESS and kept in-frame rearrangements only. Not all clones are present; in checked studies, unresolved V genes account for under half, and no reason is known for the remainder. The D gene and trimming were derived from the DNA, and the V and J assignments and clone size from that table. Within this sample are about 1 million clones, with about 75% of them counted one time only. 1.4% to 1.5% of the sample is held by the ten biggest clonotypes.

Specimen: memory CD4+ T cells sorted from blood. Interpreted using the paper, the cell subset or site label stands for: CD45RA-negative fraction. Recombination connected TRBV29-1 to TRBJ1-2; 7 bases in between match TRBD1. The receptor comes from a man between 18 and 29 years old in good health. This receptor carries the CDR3 CSVTGTATNYGYTF. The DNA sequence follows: TGCAGCGTTACCGGGACAGCAACTAACTATGGCTACACCTTC.